This T cell receptor beta chain was sequenced for a study of T cell responses to AZD1222 COVID-19 vaccine. Notes on the study in general: Clonal diversity was possibly underestimated, and the donors were mostly white British, with more females. All repertoire sampling was performed exclusively after the peak T cell response. Spike-specific TCR breadth and depth were elevated following two AZD1222 doses.

Turning to this clone: No antigen is known for it.

Assay used: immunoSEQ multiplex PCR; TCRdb lists only in-frame clones, some missing. The sample lists 150,000 to 200,000 clones, about 90% occurring once. The CDR3 runs 14 residues. The germline V gene encodes CDR1 MNHEY and CDR2 SVGAGI. The V gene lost 5 bases and the J gene lost 4 bases, with 14 bases spanning the gap. Analysis merged second doses at about 4 or about 12 weeks. This clonotype was sampled from an adult who received the AZD1222 COVID-19 vaccine. The sample here was peripheral blood, taken 28 days after the second AZD1222 dose. J is TRBJ1-2 and V is TRBV6-5, with D hard to call. The CDR3 region is CASSMDGNLYGYTF. In DNA form, the CDR3 reads TGTGCCAGCAGTATGGACGGGAATCTCTATGGCTACACCTTC.